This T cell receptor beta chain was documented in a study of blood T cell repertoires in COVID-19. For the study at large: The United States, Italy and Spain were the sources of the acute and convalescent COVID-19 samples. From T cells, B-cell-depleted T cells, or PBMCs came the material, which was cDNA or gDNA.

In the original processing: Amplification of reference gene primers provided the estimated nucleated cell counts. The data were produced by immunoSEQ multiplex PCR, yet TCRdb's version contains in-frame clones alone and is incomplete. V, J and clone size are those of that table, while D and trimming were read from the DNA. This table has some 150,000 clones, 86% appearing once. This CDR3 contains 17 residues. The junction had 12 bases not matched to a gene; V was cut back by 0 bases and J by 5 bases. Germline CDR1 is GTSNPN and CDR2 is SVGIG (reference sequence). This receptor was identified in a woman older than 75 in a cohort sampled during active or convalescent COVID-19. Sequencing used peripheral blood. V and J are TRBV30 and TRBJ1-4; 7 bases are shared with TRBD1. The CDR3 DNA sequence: TGTGCCTGGAGTGTAAGCTGGAGGGGGCATCGAAATGAAAAACTGTTTTTT. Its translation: CAWSVSWRGHRNEKLFF.